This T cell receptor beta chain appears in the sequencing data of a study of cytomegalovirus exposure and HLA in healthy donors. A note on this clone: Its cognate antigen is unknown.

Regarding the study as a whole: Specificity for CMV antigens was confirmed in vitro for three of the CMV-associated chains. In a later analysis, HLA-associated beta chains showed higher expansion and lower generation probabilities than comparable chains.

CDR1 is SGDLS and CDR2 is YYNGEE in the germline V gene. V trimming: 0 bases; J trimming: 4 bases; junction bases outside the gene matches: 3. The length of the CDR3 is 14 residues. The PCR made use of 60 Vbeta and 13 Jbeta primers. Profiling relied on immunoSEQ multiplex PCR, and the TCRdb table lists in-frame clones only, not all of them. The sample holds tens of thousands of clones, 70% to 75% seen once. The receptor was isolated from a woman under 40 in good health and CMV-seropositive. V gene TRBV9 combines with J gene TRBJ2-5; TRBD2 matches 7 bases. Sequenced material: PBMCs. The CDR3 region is CASSVESGGETQYF. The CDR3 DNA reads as TGTGCCAGCAGCGTAGAGTCGGGGGGAGAGACCCAGTACTTC. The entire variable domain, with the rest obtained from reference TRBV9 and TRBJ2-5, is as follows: DSGVTQTPKHLITATGQRVTLRCSPRSGDLSVYWYQQSLDQGLQFLIQYYNGEERAKGNILERFSAQQFPDLHSELNLSSLELGDSALYFCASSVESGGETQYFGPGTRLLVL.